The T cell receptor beta chain described here comes from a study of identical twins (dated by TCRdb to between 2015 and 2016). Turning to the overall study: To test whether fetal clonotypes persist, the study used deep sequencing on TCR alpha and beta repertoires from monozygotic twins, unrelated adults of various ages, and cord blood. To rule out contamination, replicate twin experiments were performed at different times with different library preparation protocols.

The study at large found these results: Zero-insertion analyses could be partly confounded by invariant T cells such as MAIT and iNKT, though diverse VJ usage argued against such confounding for most clonotypes. The excess sharing between twins in beta out-of-frame sequences was weaker because fewer shared sequences reduced the signal-to-noise ratio. Because the same donors could not be followed over many years, conclusions were based on cross-sectional statistical analysis. Fewer insertions were carried by abundant cord blood beta clonotypes; a weaker similar trend was observed in young adult naive repertoires, while no such trend was observed in memory repertoires. Compared with coincidental sharing between unrelated individuals, an excess of low generation-probability sequences was observed among out-of-frame TCR alpha sequences shared between twins. Out-of-frame TCR alpha sharing in monozygotic twins was systematically underestimated by recombination models, whereas sharing between unrelated individuals was in agreement with the recombination models.

Every donor in the study was a healthy Caucasian. Three unrelated non-twin adults were additionally sequenced: a male aged 18 to 30, a male aged 50 to 59 and a female aged 50 to 59. Miltenyi CD45RO+ enrichment and human naive T-cell isolation kits were used to isolate memory (CD45RO+) and naive T cells from PBMC. From a lookup of the germline V gene, CDR1 and CDR2 are SGHDN and FVKESK. The V and J ends are trimmed by 1 base and 0 bases, leaving 19 bases between them. The CDR3 holds 19 amino acids from the cysteine to the phenylalanine. The kept DNA is CDR3 alone, 57 bases in frame from the first base. This clonotype was counted a few times. Its antigen is unknown. The record has no base qualities; no much larger clone is one base away. The library was built by means of 5' RACE. Sequencing instrument: Illumina HiSeq 2000. A universal primer binding site was added through template switching, and the final cDNA carried a unique molecular identifier so that TCR cDNA molecules could be counted accurately. Specific primers in the conserved constant-segment region were used to synthesize first-strand cDNA for the TCR alpha and beta chains. Each cDNA library was double barcoded, with a SMART-Mk sample barcode plus Illumina barcodes, to control for contamination. TruSeq adapter sequences, together with Illumina sample barcodes, were added in two successive PCR steps. Sequencing of the TCR alpha and beta cDNA libraries was done on the Illumina HiSeq platform using custom primers. In the paper's pipeline: MiGEC processed the raw reads to extract unique molecular identifiers, while MiXCR was used to determine the CDR3 positions. Recombination models were inferred per individual with the repgenHMM and IGoR tools using an EM algorithm. Shared clonotype analysis was performed with the tcR package in R, normalizing sharing by the product of cloneset sizes. To study raw recombination without the effects of thymic and clonal selection, out-of-frame nonproductive sequences were analyzed. Using fastp trimming at Q25 and MiXCR clonotype assembly, TCRdb reanalyzed the public sequencing data and kept in-frame beta chains. Merged by CDR3 protein, the rows form single entries marked with the most common genes and DNA. The V and J calls here are based on TCRdb, not the publication. The sample includes hundreds of thousands of distinct CDR3 sequences, with around 6% observed a single time. The ten largest clones add up to about 1.8% of the sample.

This receptor was obtained from a man between 18 and 29 years old in good health. Sample: naive T cells sorted from blood. Read against the paper, the sample's cell subset or site label means: cells isolated with a human naive T-cell isolation kit. The chain links TRBV14 with TRBJ2-4; a tentative D match to TRBD2 spans 6 bases. The CDR3 loop reads CASSQGRLLAKLAKNIQYF. The nucleotides read TGTGCCAGCAGCCAAGGTCGTCTACTAGCCAAACTAGCCAAAAACATTCAGTACTTC. Extended through the reference TRBV14 and TRBJ2-4 proteins, this CDR3 yields the full variable domain: EAGVTQFPSHSVIEKGQTVTLRCDPISGHDNLYWYRRVMGKEIKFLLHFVKESKQDESGMPNNRFLAERTGGTYSTLKVQPAELEDSGVYFCASSQGRLLAKLAKNIQYFGAGTRLSVL.